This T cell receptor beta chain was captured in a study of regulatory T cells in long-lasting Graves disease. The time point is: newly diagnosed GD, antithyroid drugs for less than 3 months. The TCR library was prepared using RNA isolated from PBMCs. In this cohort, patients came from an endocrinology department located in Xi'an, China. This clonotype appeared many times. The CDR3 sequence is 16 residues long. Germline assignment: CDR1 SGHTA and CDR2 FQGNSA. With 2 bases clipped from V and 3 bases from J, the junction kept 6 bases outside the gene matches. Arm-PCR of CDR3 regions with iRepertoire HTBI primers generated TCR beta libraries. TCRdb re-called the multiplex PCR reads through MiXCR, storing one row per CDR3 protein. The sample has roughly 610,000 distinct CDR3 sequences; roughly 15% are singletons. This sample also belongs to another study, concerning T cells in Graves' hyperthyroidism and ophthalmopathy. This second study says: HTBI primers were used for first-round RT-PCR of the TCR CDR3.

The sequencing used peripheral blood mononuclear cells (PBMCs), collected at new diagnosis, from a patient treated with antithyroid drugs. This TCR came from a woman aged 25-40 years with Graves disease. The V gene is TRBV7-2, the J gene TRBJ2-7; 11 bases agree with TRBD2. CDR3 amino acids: CASSLRLGLADYEQYF. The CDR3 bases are TGTGCCAGCAGCTTACGCCTGGGACTAGCGGACTACGAGCAGTACTTC. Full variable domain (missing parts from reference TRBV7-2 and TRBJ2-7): GAGVSQSPSNKVTEKGKDVELRCDPISGHTALYWYRQSLGQGLEFLIYFQGNSAPDKSGLPSDRFSAERTGGSVSTLTIQRTQQEDSAVYLCASSLRLGLADYEQYFGPGTRLTVT.